This passage covers 15 T cell receptor beta chains from one sample sequenced in a study of T cell repertoires in cytomegalovirus infection. From the reads, TCRdb called clonotypes with MiXCR, one entry per CDR3 protein. Here the sample spans over 300,000 distinct CDR3 sequences, around 9.5% being singletons. Sequenced input: PBMCs. The receptor source for this set is a human donor in good health (CMV status not recorded). Some clones in this sample may be carry-over from other donors' samples.

This clonotype came up many times. The rearrangement links TRBV18 to TRBJ1-4; the D is unclear. Germline CDR1 KGHSH, CDR2 LQKENI. The CDR3 runs 16 residues. With 3 bases removed from V and 3 bases from J, the gap between germline ends came to 14 bases. In DNA, the CDR3 is TGTGCCAGCTCACCGAAAACACCTCAGGCTAATGAAAAACTGTTTTTT. This gives the protein CASSPKTPQANEKLFF. Together with reference TRBV18 and TRBJ1-4, the CDR3 gives the full variable domain: NAGVMQNPRHLVRRRGQEARLRCSPMKGHSHVYWYRQLPEEGLKFMVYLQKENIIDESGMPKERFSAEFPKEGPSILRIQQVVRGDSAAYFCASSPKTPQANEKLFFGSGTQLSVL.

The gene calls are TRBV4-1 and TRBJ2-2; TRBD1 is a possible D gene (5 bases). Germline lookup yields CDR1 MGHRA and CDR2 YSYEKL. The CDR3 has 12 residues. Between the trimmed V and J ends, which lost 7 bases and 4 bases, there was a span of 7 bases. The CDR3 nucleotides are TGCGCCAGCAACAGGTTCACCGGGGAGCTGTTTTTT. Translation gives CASNRFTGELFF.

This clonotype was seen repeatedly, ten times or more. The chain combines TRBV11-2 with TRBJ2-1; perhaps TRBD1 as D (7 bases). The V gene lost 5 bases and the J gene lost 5 bases, with 22 bases spanning the gap. The germline V gene encodes CDR1 SGHAT and CDR2 FQNNGV. CDR3 length equals 17 residues. The CDR3 bases are TGTGCCAGCAGCACCTGGAGGGGTGACAGGGAGAACAATGAGCAGTTCTTC. It codes for CASSTWRGDRENNEQFF.

This rearrangement joins TRBV25-1 to TRBJ1-2; tentatively, D is TRBD1 (5 bases). This CDR3 has 14 residues. Trimming removed 1 base at V and 4 bases at J, with 10 bases between. Germline V gives CDR1 MGHDK, CDR2 SYGVNS. The CDR3 loop reads CASSEFRQGYGYTF. The CDR3 nucleotides read TGTGCCAGCAGTGAATTTAGGCAGGGCTATGGCTACACCTTC.

V and J are TRBV30 and TRBJ1-6, with 8 bases that match TRBD1. The germline V gene has CDR1 GTSNPN and CDR2 SVGIG (reference sequence). The length of the CDR3 is 14 residues. J lost 7 bases, V lost 3 bases, and 5 bases had no gene match. CDR3 protein: CAWSPGQGNSPLHF. The DNA of the CDR3 is TGTGCCTGGAGCCCCGGACAGGGCAATTCACCCCTCCACTTT.

V gene TRBV19 combines with J gene TRBJ2-2; TRBD1 agrees at 8 bases. CDR1 LNHDA and CDR2 SQIVND come from the germline V gene (reference sequence). The CDR3 consists of 15 residues. V was pared by 5 bases and J by 6 bases, with 8 bases of the junction left unmatched. CDR3 loop: CASSVPLTGAGELFF. Written as DNA, the CDR3 is TGTGCCAGTAGTGTACCATTGACAGGGGCCGGGGAGCTGTTTTTT.

The V gene is TRBV10-3, the J gene TRBJ2-3; D call uncertain. The germline V gene has CDR1 ENHRY and CDR2 SYGVKD. The V and J ends lost 1 base and 2 bases respectively, with 10 bases between them. CDR3 length: 15 amino acids. This CDR3 reads CAISEWGLPTDTQYF. The CDR3 nucleotides are TGTGCCATCAGTGAGTGGGGTCTTCCCACAGATACGCAGTATTTT.

The chain couples TRBV7-6 to TRBJ1-1; no reliable D call. V gave up 2 bases and J gave up 1 base, with 8 bases separating them. The V gene's germline CDR1 is SGHVS and CDR2 FNYEAQ. CDR3 length: 14 residues. The CDR3 region is CASSLKTQNTEAFF. As DNA, the CDR3 is TGTGCCAGCAGCTTAAAGACACAGAACACTGAAGCTTTCTTT.

This sequence joins TRBV6-6 and TRBJ2-1; 10 bases fit TRBD1. CDR1 is MNHNY and CDR2 is SVGAGI in the germline V gene (reference sequence). CDR3 length equals 16 residues. With 6 bases clipped from V and 6 bases from J, the junction kept 11 bases outside the gene matches. The chain's CDR3 is CASSLYGTGEGNEQFF. In nucleotides, the CDR3 is TGTGCCAGCAGCCTCTACGGGACAGGGGAAGGCAATGAGCAGTTCTTC.

This clonotype was counted a few times. It may be a read error: a sequence one base away is much more abundant. The rearrangement joins TRBV7-8 to TRBJ2-1; 10 bases map to TRBD2. The CDR3 sequence is 14 residues long. The germline CDR1 and CDR2 sequences are SGHVS and FQNEAQ. V dropped 4 bases and J dropped 7; count of bases not matched to a gene: 4. The CDR3 DNA follows: TGTGCCAGCAGCTCCCTAGCGGGGGTAAATGAGCAGTTCTTC. Residues: CASSSLAGVNEQFF.

This chain uses TRBV2 with TRBJ2-2; D gene uncertain. From germline, CDR1 is SNHLY and CDR2 FYNNEI. The CDR3 contains 14 residues. Trimming pared 9 bases from V and 0 bases from J, leaving 11 bases between. The CDR3 DNA reads TGTGCCAGGAACAGCGCTGCGAACACCGGGGAGCTGTTTTTT. This encodes CARNSAANTGELFF. The full variable domain, completed using reference TRBV2 and TRBJ2-2, is EPEVTQTPSHQVTQMGQEVILRCVPISNHLYFYWYRQILGQKVEFLVSFYNNEISEKSEIFDDQFSVERPDGSNFTLKIRSTKLEDSAMYFCARNSAANTGELFFGEGSRLTVL.

J is TRBJ2-3 and V is TRBV29-1; D possibly uses TRBD1 or TRBD2 (6 bases each). CDR1 and CDR2 from the germline V gene are SQVTM and ANQGSEA. V was pared by 4 bases and J by 7 bases, with 18 bases between. The CDR3 is made up of 14 amino acids. The CDR3 sequence: CSVGLGGTQNTQYF. CDR3 in DNA: TGCAGCGTTGGACTAGGGGGAACACAAAATACGCAGTATTTT.

This clonotype was detected only a few times. A much more abundant neighbour one base away suggests this may be a read error. The chain couples TRBV7-2 to TRBJ2-7; D is uncertain. Germline V gene lookup returns CDR1 SGHTA and CDR2 FQGNSA. The CDR3 contains 14 residues. Trimming pared 2 bases from V and 7 bases from J, leaving 15 bases between. The CDR3 bases are TGTGCCAGCAGCTTACGTGGGATGGCCAGGGAGCAGTACTTC. Residues: CASSLRGMAREQYF. Full variable domain (remainder filled in from reference TRBV7-2 and TRBJ2-7): GAGVSQSPSNKVTEKGKDVELRCDPISGHTALYWYRQSLGQGLEFLIYFQGNSAPDKSGLPSDRFSAERTGGSVSTLTIQRTQQEDSAVYLCASSLRGMAREQYFGPGTRLTVT.

The table lists this clonotype with many counts. This chain connects TRBV27 to TRBJ2-1; D gene ambiguous. CDR1 is MNHEY and CDR2 is SMNVEV in the germline V gene (reference sequence). With 1 base removed from V and 7 bases from J, the gap between germline ends came to 11 bases. This CDR3 is built from 14 residues. The CDR3 here is CASSLFWQNNEQFF. The CDR3 DNA is TGTGCCAGCAGTTTATTTTGGCAGAATAATGAGCAGTTCTTC.

Ten or more counts support this clonotype. The chain carries TRBV7-2 and TRBJ1-1; D may be TRBD1 (5 bases). The CDR3 is made up of 15 amino acids. V shed 2 bases and J shed 1 base, with 11 bases lying between them. CDR1 SGHTA and CDR2 FQGNSA come from the germline V gene. The chain's CDR3 is CASSLLAGTNTEAFF. The CDR3 bases are TGTGCCAGCAGCTTATTGGCTGGGACGAACACTGAAGCTTTCTTT.